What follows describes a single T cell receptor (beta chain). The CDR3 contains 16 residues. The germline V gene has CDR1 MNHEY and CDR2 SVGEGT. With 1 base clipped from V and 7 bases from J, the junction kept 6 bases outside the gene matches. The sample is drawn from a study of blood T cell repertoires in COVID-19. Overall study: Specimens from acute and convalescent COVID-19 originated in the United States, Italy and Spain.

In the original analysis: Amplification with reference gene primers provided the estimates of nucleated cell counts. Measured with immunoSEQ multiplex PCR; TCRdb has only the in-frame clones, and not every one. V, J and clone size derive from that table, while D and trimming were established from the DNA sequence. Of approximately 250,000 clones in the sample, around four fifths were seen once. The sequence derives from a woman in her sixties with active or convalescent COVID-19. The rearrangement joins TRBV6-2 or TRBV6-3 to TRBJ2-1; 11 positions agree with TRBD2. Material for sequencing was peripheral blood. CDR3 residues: CASSYWSRLAGNEQFF. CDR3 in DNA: TGTGCCAGCAGTTACTGGTCGAGACTAGCGGGAAATGAGCAGTTCTTC.